Listed below are T cell receptor beta chains from one sample, sequenced in a study of T cells in Graves' hyperthyroidism and ophthalmopathy. TCRdb called the multiplex PCR reads again in MiXCR, with one record for every CDR3 protein. The profile covers 600,000 to 850,000 distinct CDR3 sequences, with roughly a sixth appearing a single time and roughly 17% taken by the ten largest. Sequences were obtained from blood. The receptors stem from a woman between 50 and 59 years old with Graves' hyperthyroidism that later progressed to Graves' ophthalmopathy. The CDR3 runs from the conserved cysteine through the conserved F or W. A D gene is named only where the DNA matches it firmly. Not all rows give a size; the values are once, few, many and, for expanded clones, a class.

>NA|many|TRBV5-1|TRBJ1-6|14
TGCGCCAGCAGCTTGGGGGTGGGTAATTCACCCCTCCACTTT
CASSLGVGNSPLHF
>TRBD1|few|TRBV6-1|TRBJ1-2|12
TGTGCCAGCAGGTGGACAGGGGTTGGCTACACCTTC
CASRWTGVGYTF
>NA|many|TRBV7-9|TRBJ2-7|13
TGTGCCAGCAGCTTAGGATTTGCCTACGAGCAGTACTTC
CASSLGFAYEQYF
>NA|few|TRBV7-9|TRBJ2-5|16
TGTGCCAGCAGCTTAGGGCTCCGGAGGAACGAAGAGACCCAGTACTTC
CASSLGLRRNEETQYF
>NA|few|TRBV9|TRBJ2-3|15
TGTGCCAGCAGCGTAGACGGGGCGAGCACAGATACGCAGTATTTT
CASSVDGASTDTQYF
>TRBD2|NA|TRBV19|TRBJ2-5|17
TGTGCCAGTAGTACGAGCAATAGCGGGGGGTTTCTGAAGACCCAGTACTTC
CASSTSNSGGFLKTQYF
>NA|NA|TRBV5-8|TRBJ2-1|16
TGTGCCAGCAGCTTGGGTTACAGGAGCTCCTACAATGAGCAGTTCTTC
CASSLGYRSSYNEQFF
>NA|NA|TRBV5-1|TRBJ1-3|15
TGCGCCAGCAGCTTGGATACAGGCGATGGAAACACCATATATTTT
CASSLDTGDGNTIYF
>TRBD2|NA|TRBV9|TRBJ2-3|17
TGTGCCAGCAGCGTAGGTCTGCGGGGGGGACGCACAGATACGCAGTATTTT
CASSVGLRGGRTDTQYF
>NA|NA|TRBV29-1|TRBJ1-5|14
TGCAGCGTGGAGACAGAGAATAGCAATCAGCCCCAGCATTTT
CSVETENSNQPQHF
>TRBD1|many|TRBV11-1|TRBJ2-5|16
TGTGCCAGCAGCTCCCGGGACAGGGTCCCCGTTGAGACCCAGTACTTC
CASSSRDRVPVETQYF
>NA|NA|TRBV11-3|TRBJ2-7|12
TGTGCCAGCAGCTTAAGGCAAAACGAGCAGTACTTC
CASSLRQNEQYF